The source of this TCR beta chain is a study of blood T cell repertoires in COVID-19. V dropped 4 bases and J dropped 0; count of bases not matched to a gene: 12. Germline loops: CDR1 SGHVS, CDR2 FQNEAQ. CDR3 size: 18 residues. This clone was seen more than once but under ten times. The table came from immunoSEQ multiplex PCR; TCRdb's copy has only in-frame clones and leaves some out. The table includes tens of thousands of clones, around 83% detected once. This receptor was taken from an elderly man with active or convalescent COVID-19. The chain combines TRBV7-8 with TRBJ1-5; 7 nucleotides line up with TRBD1. The specimen sequenced was peripheral blood. In DNA form, the CDR3 reads TGTGCCAGCAGCTCAGGACAGGCGCTGCATTATAGCAATCAGCCCCAGCATTTT. It translates to CASSSGQALHYSNQPQHF.